A selection of T cell receptor beta chains follows, all from one sample in a study of T cell clones after liver transplantation. Data came from immunoSEQ multiplex PCR; TCRdb stores just in-frame clones and leaves some out. The table lists just over 80,000 clones, roughly four fifths of them singletons. Material: CD4+ T cells from blood, obtained 46 months after liver transplant. Receptors originate from a human patient who received a liver transplant. Some T cells may be graft donor cells. Each CDR3 is given with its conserved first and last residue. A D gene is named only where the DNA matches it firmly. The size entry is marked missing in some rows and otherwise reads once, few, many or a size class.

size | J | D | V | DNA | CDR3
- | TRBJ2-2 | - | TRBV5-4 | TGTGCCAGCAGCTTGGATCGCACCGGGGAGCTGTTTTTT | CASSLDRTGELFF
- | TRBJ1-4 | - | TRBV5-8 | TGTGCCAGCACCCCGTGGCAGGGAGGGGAAAAACTGTTTTTT | CASTPWQGGEKLFF
- | TRBJ2-2 | TRBD1 | TRBV2 | TGTGCCAGCAGTGTATTGACAGGGGCCGGGGAGCTGTTTTTT | CASSVLTGAGELFF
- | TRBJ2-1 | - | TRBV19 | TGTGCCAGTACCCCGTGGGCTAGCGACGGGCTAGGGCAGTTCTTC | CASTPWASDGLGQFF
- | TRBJ2-3 | - | TRBV9 | TGTGCCAGCAGCCCCCGGACGGGAACAGATACGCAGTATTTT | CASSPRTGTDTQYF
- | TRBJ1-1 | TRBD1 | TRBV5-6 | TGTGCCAGCAGCTCGACAGGGGGTCAATTTAACACTGAAACTTTCTTT | CASSSTGGQFNTETFF
- | TRBJ2-1 | - | TRBV28 | TGTGCCAGCAGTTTAAATGATGAGCAGTTCTTC | CASSLNDEQFF
- | TRBJ2-6 | - | TRBV19 | TGTGCCAGTAGTAACTTAGGTGTTAGCGGCAGCTCTGGGGCCAACGTCCTGACTTTC | CASSNLGVSGSSGANVLTF
few | TRBJ2-7 | TRBD1 | TRBV7-9 | TGTGCCAGCAGCCCAAAGGGGGCCGAGGTCCGGGACGAGCAGTACTTC | CASSPKGAEVRDEQYF
- | TRBJ2-5 | - | TRBV28 | TGTGCCAGCAGTTGGGGGCTGGAGACCCAGTACTTC | CASSWGLETQYF
- | TRBJ2-7 | - | TRBV28 | TGTGCCAGCAGTTTATGGACAGGCCGCTACGAGCAGTACTTC | CASSLWTGRYEQYF
few | TRBJ1-1 | - | TRBV10-3 | TGTGCCATCGGGAGAGGATCGAACACTGAAGCTTTCTTT | CAIGRGSNTEAFF
- | TRBJ2-3 | TRBD1 | TRBV7-3 | TGTGCCAGCAGCTTAGTACCCACAGGGGTGTATACAGATACGCAGTATTTT | CASSLVPTGVYTDTQYF
- | TRBJ1-1 | - | TRBV28 | TGTGCCAGCATCAGGACCGGTAGGAACACTGAAGCTTTCTTT | CASIRTGRNTEAFF
- | TRBJ2-5 | TRBD2 | TRBV5-1 | TGCGCCAGCAGCGTGGGACTAGCGGGAGGGCCGGGGGAGACCCAGTACTTC | CASSVGLAGGPGETQYF
- | TRBJ2-7 | - | TRBV27 | TGTGCCAGCAGCCAACCCAACACCTACGAGCAGTACTTC | CASSQPNTYEQYF
- | TRBJ1-2 | TRBD1 | TRBV11-2 | TGTGCCAGCAGCCGCGGGACAGGGGGTAACTATGGCTACACCTTC | CASSRGTGGNYGYTF
once | TRBJ1-2 | - | TRBV9 | TGTGCCAGCAGCCCAGGCGGATATGGCTACACCTTC | CASSPGGYGYTF
- | TRBJ1-2 | - | TRBV9 | TGTGCCAGCAGCGTAGGCGGGACGGAGGGGAACTATGGCTACACCTTC | CASSVGGTEGNYGYTF
- | TRBJ2-2 | - | TRBV5-1 | TGCGCCAGCAGCCTGCGGACCGGCACCGGGGAGCTGTTTTTT | CASSLRTGTGELFF